This entry lists 30 T cell receptor beta chains sequenced from one sample in a study of early stage breast cancer tumors. The table came from immunoSEQ multiplex PCR; TCRdb's copy has only in-frame clones and leaves some out. The sample has roughly 14,000 clones; approximately 84% are singletons. Sequencing used normal breast tissue next to the tumor. The receptors stem from a person under 45 with breast cancer.

This sequence joins TRBV30 and TRBJ1-1, with a possible D match to TRBD1 (5 bases). The length of the CDR3 is 11 residues. Trimming removed 4 bases from V and 9 bases from J, with 12 bases in between. Germline V lookup: CDR1 GTSNPN, CDR2 SVGIG (reference sequence). The CDR3 coding sequence is TGTGCCTGGACAACAGGTTACCAAGCTTTCTTT. It encodes CAWTTGYQAFF.

This chain links TRBV14 with TRBJ2-1; 9 nucleotides agree with TRBD2. Trimming at V came to 0 bases and at J to 3 bases, leaving 3 bases not matched to a gene. This CDR3 comprises 16 residues. Germline CDR1 is SGHDN and CDR2 is FVKESK. As DNA, the CDR3 is TGTGCCAGCAGCCAAGAGGCGGGAGGGCACTACAATGAGCAGTTCTTC. This translates into CASSQEAGGHYNEQFF.

The V call is TRBV19, the J call TRBJ1-6; 8 bases match TRBD1. The germline V gene has CDR1 LNHDA and CDR2 SQIVND (reference sequence). CDR3 length equals 13 residues. After removal of 10 bases from V and 4 bases from J, the junction contained 3 bases not matched to a gene. The CDR3 nucleotides are TGTGCCACCCGGACAGGGTATAATTCACCCCTCCACTTT. Its protein is CATRTGYNSPLHF.

The chain joins TRBV4-3 to TRBJ1-1; D perhaps matches TRBD1 (5 bases). This CDR3 contains 15 residues. CDR1 is LGHNA and CDR2 is YSLEER in the germline V gene. The V end lost 4 bases, the J end lost 8 bases, and 20 bases lay between the germline ends. CDR3 nucleotides: TGCGCCAGCAGCCCGCGGGGACTGCGGAACGGCGAAGCTTTCTTT. This codes for CASSPRGLRNGEAFF.

The rearrangement joins TRBV18 to TRBJ2-1, with a tentative D call TRBD1 (6 bases). Trimming stripped 4 bases from V and 3 bases from J, with 10 bases between. Germline assignment: CDR1 KGHSH and CDR2 LQKENI. The CDR3 covers 14 residues. The CDR3: CASSLDRNYNEQFF. The CDR3 bases are TGTGCCAGCTCACTGGACAGAAACTACAATGAGCAGTTCTTC.

The chain couples TRBV18 to TRBJ2-1, with 8 bases fitting TRBD2. V lost 3 bases and J lost 7; bases outside the gene matches: 17. CDR1 is KGHSH, CDR2 LQKENI, per germline. This CDR3 is 18 amino acids long. CDR3 amino acids: CASSPYNLALAGSNEQFF. Written as DNA, the CDR3 is TGTGCCAGCTCACCCTACAACCTGGCTCTAGCGGGTAGTAATGAGCAGTTCTTC.

The CDR3 loop reads CATSLAGYSSYNEQFF. CDR3 in DNA: TGTGCCACTTCACTAGCGGGATATAGCTCCTACAATGAGCAGTTCTTC. This chain joins TRBV15 and TRBJ2-1; 10 bases fit TRBD2. The germline V gene has CDR1 LNHNV and CDR2 YYDKDF (reference sequence). The CDR3 extends over 16 amino acids. After removal of 9 bases from V and 0 bases from J, the junction contained 8 bases not matched to a gene.

CDR3 in DNA: TGTGCCAGCAGTTTGGTGGGGGGGGGTACAGGGACGCAGTTCTTC. Translating it yields CASSLVGGGTGTQFF. J is TRBJ2-1 and V is TRBV27; D is perhaps TRBD2 (7 bases). CDR3 length: 15 amino acids. Per the germline V gene, CDR1 is MNHEY and CDR2 is SMNVEV (reference sequence). V lost 3 bases to trimming and J lost 12 bases, with 21 bases between them.

The rearrangement uses TRBV7-6 and TRBJ2-1, with TRBD2 matching over 10 bases. In germline, CDR1 is SGHVS, CDR2 FNYEAQ. J gave up 4 bases and V 5 bases, and 2 bases lay outside the gene matches. The CDR3 loop spans 14 amino acids. CDR3 sequence reads: CASSATSGYNEQFF. CDR3 sequence (DNA): TGTGCCAGCAGCGCGACTAGCGGGTACAATGAGCAGTTCTTC.

The chain is built from TRBV13 and TRBJ2-7; TRBD2 matches at 8 bases. The junction had 11 bases not matched to a gene; V was cut back by 1 base and J by 6 bases. This CDR3 comprises 16 residues. Germline-derived CDR1 and CDR2 are PRHDT and FYEKMQ (reference sequence). The CDR3 nucleotides read TGTGCCAGCAGCTTAGAAGGAGCGGGAGTTGGCCGCGAGCAGTACTTC. Translating gives CASSLEGAGVGREQYF.

In this sample, this clone turned up once. V and J are TRBV6-1 and TRBJ1-2, with TRBD1 as a possible D gene (5 bases). The germline CDR1 and CDR2 sequences are MNHNS and SASEGT. Trimming stripped 8 bases from V and 5 bases from J, with 18 bases between. The CDR3 has 14 amino acids. This CDR3 is CASSDTNPLYGYTF. CDR3 DNA: TGTGCCAGCTCGGACACTAATCCGTTATATGGCTACACCTTC.

The chain joins TRBV6-5 to TRBJ2-5, with TRBD2 as a possible D gene (7 bases). Trimming took off 6 bases at V and 1 base at J, with 15 bases between the two ends. The CDR3 spans 15 residues. Germline assignment: CDR1 MNHEY and CDR2 SVGAGI. The CDR3 nucleotides are TGTGCCAGCAGCGCAGCGGGGACATTCCAAGAGACCCAGTACTTC. Translation gives CASSAAGTFQETQYF.

The gene calls are TRBV6-5 and TRBJ2-5, with 9 nucleotides matching TRBD1. V lost 4 bases to trimming and J lost 4 bases; unmatched junction nucleotides: 1. The germline gives CDR1 MNHEY, CDR2 SVGAGI. The CDR3 length is 13 residues. The DNA of the CDR3 is TGTGCCAGCAGTTCGACAGGGGGAGAGACCCAGTACTTC. This encodes CASSSTGGETQYF.

The genes are TRBV4-2 and TRBJ1-4; TRBD1 is a possible D gene (5 bases). Trimming took off 8 bases at V and 0 bases at J, with 7 bases between the two ends. The CDR3 spans 13 residues. Germline V gives CDR1 LGHNA, CDR2 YNFKEQ. The CDR3 spells CASWGTTNEKLFF. As DNA, the CDR3 is TGTGCCAGCTGGGGGACAACTAATGAAAAACTGTTTTTT.

In this sample, this clone turned up once. Relative to the germline gene, one junction end is altered; a read error may explain this. The chain links TRBV7-7 to TRBJ1-4, with D unclear. This CDR3 region has 14 residues. Germline V gives CDR1 SSHAT, CDR2 FNYEAQ (reference sequence). CDR3 sequence reads: CASSATDKAEKLFF. CDR3 nucleotide sequence: TGTGCTAGCAGCGCCACTGATAAGGCTGAAAAACTGTTTTTT.

The chain employs TRBV29-1 and TRBJ2-3; perhaps TRBD2 as D (5 bases). The germline V and J ends were trimmed by 4 bases and 7 bases, with 15 bases remaining between them. CDR1 is SQVTM and CDR2 is ANQGSEA in the germline V gene. The CDR3 spans 13 residues. CDR3 bases: TGCAGCGTTGGGACTCCTCCTAGGCATACGCAGTATTTT. Protein sequence: CSVGTPPRHTQYF.

The rearrangement uses TRBV15 and TRBJ2-7; possibly TRBD2 for D (6 bases). V gave up 5 bases and J gave up 3 bases, with 17 bases separating them. The CDR3 is 15 amino acids. The germline V gene encodes CDR1 LNHNV and CDR2 YYDKDF (reference sequence). CDR3 nucleotides: TGTGCCACCAGCGGCGGGACGGCGATCCTCTACGAGCAGTACTTC. Translation: CATSGGTAILYEQYF.

This clone was detected a few times. The chain recombines TRBV6-1 with TRBJ2-7, with TRBD2 matching over 12 bases. The V and J ends lost 4 bases and 4 bases, in that order; junction bases with no gene match: 5. This CDR3 contains 15 residues. Germline V gene data show CDR1 as MNHNS and CDR2 as SASEGT. CDR3 DNA: TGTGCCAGCAGTGCAAAACTAGCGGGGGGATACGAGCAGTACTTC. Amino acid sequence: CASSAKLAGGYEQYF.

The chain joins TRBV11-3 to TRBJ1-2; D is undetermined. The V and J ends lost 5 bases and 2 bases respectively, with 9 bases between them. The CDR3 consists of 13 residues. Germline V lookup: CDR1 SGHNT, CDR2 YENEEA. In nucleotides, the CDR3 is TGTGCCAGCAGCACCGACGGAAACTATGGCTACACCTTC. This encodes CASSTDGNYGYTF. Filled out from reference TRBV11-3 and TRBJ1-2, the complete variable domain reads EAGVVQSPRYKIIEKKQPVAFWCNPISGHNTLYWYLQNLGQGPELLIRYENEEAVDDSQLPKDRFSAERLKGVDSTLKIQPAELGDSAVYLCASSTDGNYGYTFGSGTRLTVV.

The gene calls are TRBV4-2 and TRBJ2-1, with D tentatively TRBD2 (5 bases). Germline assignment: CDR1 LGHNA and CDR2 YNFKEQ. The CDR3 extends over 16 amino acids. The ends were cut back, 0 bases at V and 1 base at J, with 10 bases in the middle. For the CDR3, the DNA is TGTGCCAGCAGCCAAGATTTAGGGAGTTCCTACAATGAGCAGTTCTTC. Protein: CASSQDLGSSYNEQFF.

This rearrangement joins TRBV10-2 to TRBJ1-3; 8 bases line up with TRBD1. Germline CDR1 reads WSHSY; CDR2 reads SAAADI. With V trimmed by 6 bases and J by 0 bases, 4 bases remained unmatched. The CDR3 has 15 amino acids. The CDR3 sequence is CASRDTGGSGNTIYF. The CDR3 DNA reads TGCGCCAGCAGAGATACAGGGGGCTCTGGAAACACCATATATTTT.

The chain combines TRBV19 with TRBJ2-3; TRBD2 agrees at 10 bases. This CDR3 is 15 amino acids long. The junction had 3 bases not matched to a gene; V was cut back by 2 bases and J by 4 bases. In germline, CDR1 is LNHDA, CDR2 SQIVND (reference sequence). The CDR3 region has the DNA TGTGCCAGTAGTATAATAGCGGGAGGCCCAGATACGCAGTATTTT. This codes for CASSIIAGGPDTQYF. The whole variable domain, remainder taken from reference TRBV19 and TRBJ2-3, is DGGITQSPKYLFRKEGQNVTLSCEQNLNHDAMYWYRQDPGQGLRLIYYSQIVNDFQKGDIAEGYSVSREKKESFPLTVTSAQKNPTAFYLCASSIIAGGPDTQYFGPGTRLTVL.

The chain carries TRBV10-3 and TRBJ2-3; unclear D gene. Trimming removed 4 bases from V and 1 base from J, with 6 bases in between. The CDR3 loop spans 13 amino acids. The germline gives CDR1 ENHRY, CDR2 SYGVKD. The DNA of the CDR3 is TGTGCCATCAGTGGTTTTGGCACAGATACGCAGTATTTT. This translates into CAISGFGTDTQYF.

J is TRBJ2-2 and V is TRBV19, with TRBD2 identical over 15 bases. Per the germline V gene, CDR1 is LNHDA and CDR2 is SQIVND (reference sequence). CDR3 size: 18 residues. V lost 5 bases and J lost 4; bases outside the gene matches: 8. DNA for the CDR3: TGTGCCAGTAGTTCAAGGACTAGCGGGAGGGCCGGCACCGGGGAGCTGTTTTTT. It translates to CASSSRTSGRAGTGELFF.

This chain uses TRBV25-1 with TRBJ2-1; 10 positions match TRBD2. This CDR3 has 12 residues. From germline, CDR1 is MGHDK and CDR2 SYGVNS. The V gene end was trimmed by 5 bases and the J gene end by 8 bases; junction bases not matched to a gene: 0. CDR3 residues: CASSLAGDEQFF. The DNA for the CDR3 is TGTGCCAGCAGTCTAGCGGGGGATGAGCAGTTCTTC.

J is TRBJ2-7 and V is TRBV7-3; a weak D match, TRBD2 (5 bases). CDR3 length: 15 residues. V dropped 1 base and J dropped 4 bases, with 14 bases sitting between them. The germline V gene has CDR1 SGHTA and CDR2 FQGTGA. CDR3 region: CASSLNPSPRYEQYF. The CDR3 DNA sequence: TGTGCCAGCAGCTTAAACCCTAGCCCACGATACGAGCAGTACTTC. The whole variable domain, filled in from reference TRBV7-3 and TRBJ2-7, reads GAGVSQTPSNKVTEKGKYVELRCDPISGHTALYWYRQSLGQGPEFLIYFQGTGAADDSGLPNDRFFAVRPEGSVSTLKIQRTERGDSAVYLCASSLNPSPRYEQYFGPGTRLTVT.

V is TRBV6-5 and J is TRBJ1-1, with D hard to call. CDR1 and CDR2 (germline): MNHEY, SVGAGI. The CDR3 is 16 residues long. Trimming pared 0 bases from V and 0 bases from J, leaving 11 bases between. Here the CDR3 DNA reads TGTGCCAGCAGTTACTCTTGGAAGGGCATGAACACTGAAGCTTTCTTT. Protein product: CASSYSWKGMNTEAFF.

This clone was picked up a small number of times. The chain joins TRBV27 to TRBJ2-1, with TRBD1 matching 7 bases. Per the germline V gene, CDR1 is MNHEY and CDR2 is SMNVEV (reference sequence). V shed 2 bases, J shed 8 bases, and the junction held 12 bases outside the gene matches. The CDR3 is 16 residues long. This chain's CDR3 is CASSLNLGQRSDEQFF. CDR3 nucleotide sequence: TGTGCCAGCAGTTTAAACCTGGGACAGAGGTCAGATGAGCAGTTCTTC.

The chain combines TRBV6-1 with TRBJ1-2; TRBD1 is a possible D gene (5 bases). Germline V lookup: CDR1 MNHNS, CDR2 SASEGT. The CDR3 loop spans 13 amino acids. The V end lost 6 bases, the J end lost 4 bases, and 12 bases lay between the germline ends. Here the CDR3 reads CASSHRDPYGYTF. Here the CDR3 DNA reads TGTGCCAGCAGCCACCGGGACCCCTATGGCTACACCTTC.

The CDR3 here is CASSPLAGTSGEQYF. CDR3 nucleotide sequence: TGTGCCAGCAGTCCCTTAGCGGGGACCTCGGGAGAGCAGTACTTC. This chain uses TRBV6-1 with TRBJ2-5; 8 nucleotides match TRBD2. Germline V gene sequence: CDR1 MNHNS, CDR2 SASEGT. Unmatched junction bases numbered 16, after V lost 5 bases and J lost 11 bases. The CDR3 length is 15 residues.